Below, 17 T cell receptor beta chains from the same sample are listed, as sequenced in a study of T cell repertoires in ileal Crohn's disease. Surgical specimens yielded lamina propria lymphocytes, which were density-gradient separated and then sorted. Here immunoSEQ multiplex PCR was the method, and the copy in TCRdb shows in-frame clones only, minus some. The sample includes fewer than 4,500 clones, approximately 78% seen only once; the top ten take less than 3%. The source material was CD4+ T cells sorted from the ileum. Receptor source: an adult with Crohn's disease.

V gene TRBV19 combines with J gene TRBJ1-2; no firm D call. The germline V gene encodes CDR1 LNHDA and CDR2 SQIVND (reference sequence). The CDR3 is 15 amino acids. V lost 1 base and J lost 5, with 14 bases in between. CDR3 coding DNA: TGTGCCAGTAGTATAGCCAGGTCGGCTTTATATGGCTACACCTTC. It translates to CASSIARSALYGYTF.

The chain employs TRBV6-6 and TRBJ2-5; D might be TRBD1 (5 bases). The CDR3 is made up of 12 amino acids. Per germline, CDR1 MNHNY and CDR2 SVGAGI (reference sequence). V dropped 6 bases and J dropped 1 base, with 6 bases sitting between them. The CDR3 loop reads CASRGPQETQYF. DNA of the CDR3: TGTGCCAGCAGGGGGCCCCAAGAGACCCAGTACTTC.

The CDR3: CASRVAVNTGELFF. CDR3 bases: TGCGCCAGCAGAGTGGCGGTGAACACCGGGGAGCTGTTTTTT. The chain has TRBV5-1 and TRBJ2-2; D gene ambiguous. Trimming removed 5 bases at V and 1 base at J, with 9 bases between. CDR1 SGHRS and CDR2 YFSETQ come from the germline V gene. The CDR3 runs 14 residues.

The chain combines TRBV19 with TRBJ1-3; 7 bases map to TRBD1. The germline V gene has CDR1 LNHDA and CDR2 SQIVND (reference sequence). This CDR3 is 15 amino acids long. With 3 bases clipped from V and 0 bases from J, the junction kept 2 bases outside the gene matches. For the CDR3, the DNA is TGTGCCAGTAGTATGAAGGGGGCCTCTGGAAACACCATATATTTT. Translated, it gives CASSMKGASGNTIYF.

This clone has just a few counts. This specimen includes other DNA sequences encoding the same CDR3. The J gene is TRBJ2-5, the V gene TRBV18; D remains ambiguous. CDR1 is KGHSH, CDR2 LQKENI, per germline. Deletions cut 2 bases from V and 2 bases from J, with 6 bases between. This CDR3 region has 13 residues. The CDR3 loop reads CASSPTRQETQYF. The CDR3 coding sequence is TGTGCCAGCTCACCAACGCGGCAAGAGACCCAGTACTTC.

This clone was counted only a few times. The chain employs TRBV7-2 and TRBJ2-1, with D maybe TRBD2 (6 bases). The CDR3 runs 16 residues. Germline lookup yields CDR1 SGHTA and CDR2 FQGNSA. V was pared by 5 bases and J by 2 bases, with 16 bases between. The CDR3 DNA reads as TGTGCCAGCAGCGAGCTCTCCGGGACTGCCTACAATGAGCAGTTCTTC. Protein product: CASSELSGTAYNEQFF.

This chain links TRBV2 with TRBJ2-4, with a weak D call TRBD2 (5 bases). CDR3 length: 13 amino acids. CDR1 and CDR2 (germline): SNHLY, FYNNEI. Trimming left V 3 bases short and J 9 bases short, with 12 bases between. The CDR3 here is CASSELAKGIQYF. DNA of the CDR3: TGTGCCAGCAGTGAGCTAGCTAAGGGCATTCAGTACTTC.

V gene TRBV27 combines with J gene TRBJ2-1; 9 bases match TRBD1. Germline V gives CDR1 MNHEY, CDR2 SMNVEV (reference sequence). The CDR3 is 15 amino acids. Trimming cost V 0 bases and J 6 bases; bases outside gene matches: 3. CDR3 coding DNA: TGTGCCAGCAGTTTATCGACGGACAGGGGCAATGAGCAGTTCTTC. Amino acid sequence: CASSLSTDRGNEQFF.

As concerns this clone: Other DNA sequences from this sample encode an identical CDR3 as well. This rearrangement joins TRBV11-1 to TRBJ1-1; D is unresolved. Trimming removed 4 bases from V and 4 bases from J, with 10 bases in between. CDR1 and CDR2 (germline): SGHAT, FQDESV (reference sequence). CDR3 length equals 13 residues. CDR3 DNA: TGTGCCAGCAGCTGGGGTCGGGGCACTGAAGCTTTCTTT. Encoded protein: CASSWGRGTEAFF.

The chain has TRBV14 and TRBJ1-2; perhaps TRBD1 as D (5 bases). CDR1 and CDR2 from the germline V gene are SGHDN and FVKESK. This CDR3 is built from 13 residues. V shed 3 bases and J shed 7 bases, with 12 bases lying between them. The CDR3 protein is CASSQGVGGGYTF. The CDR3 nucleotides read TGTGCCAGCAGCCAGGGAGTCGGGGGTGGCTACACCTTC.

The rearrangement uses TRBV7-2 and TRBJ1-1; the match to TRBD1 covers 7 bases. The CDR3 has 15 residues. The V and J ends lost 5 bases and 2 bases, in that order; junction bases with no gene match: 8. Germline values: CDR1 SGHTA, CDR2 FQGNSA. DNA of the CDR3: TGTGCCAGCAGCCCGTACAGGGGTCTAAACACTGAAGCTTTCTTT. Its translation: CASSPYRGLNTEAFF.

The genes are TRBV5-6 and TRBJ2-3, with TRBD2 matching 8 bases. Germline CDR1 is SGHDT and CDR2 is YYEEEE. The trim removed 1 base at V and 6 bases at J, leaving 10 bases unmatched. The CDR3 contains 16 residues. In DNA, the CDR3 is TGTGCCAGCAGCTTGAAGCCAGCGGGGGTAGGGGATACGCAGTATTTT. Its translation is CASSLKPAGVGDTQYF.

V gene TRBV19 combines with J gene TRBJ1-1, with D hard to call. The CDR3 has 15 residues. Trimming took off 6 bases at V and 1 base at J, with 15 bases between the two ends. Germline V gives CDR1 LNHDA, CDR2 SQIVND (reference sequence). DNA for the CDR3: TGTGCCAGTAGCAGATGGAGGGTCGGGAACACTGAAGCTTTCTTT. It codes for CASSRWRVGNTEAFF.

This clone showed up just a few times. This chain uses TRBV20-1 with TRBJ1-4; tentatively, D is TRBD1 (5 bases). Per germline, CDR1 DFQATT and CDR2 SNEGSKA (reference sequence). Trimming took off 7 bases at V and 8 bases at J, with 11 bases between the two ends. The CDR3 spans 11 residues. The CDR3 region has the DNA TGCAGTGGAATGGACAACGAAAAACTGTTTTTT. This sequence encodes CSGMDNEKLFF.

The V and J genes are TRBV4-2 and TRBJ1-6; no reliable D call. The ends were cut back, 1 base at V and 8 bases at J, with 12 bases in the middle. CDR3 length equals 15 residues. Germline CDR1 LGHNA, CDR2 YNFKEQ. Here the CDR3 DNA reads TGTGCCAGCAGCCAAGTACTAAGTCCAGATTCACCCCTCCACTTT. Translating gives CASSQVLSPDSPLHF.

This chain joins TRBV5-5 and TRBJ2-5; 14 positions match TRBD2. Trimming cost V 4 bases and J 4 bases; bases outside gene matches: 6. This CDR3 comprises 16 residues. From germline, CDR1 is SGHKS and CDR2 YYEKEE (reference sequence). The CDR3 coding sequence is TGTGCCAGCAGCCGTGCCGGGACTAGCGGGGGAGAGACCCAGTACTTC. Translation: CASSRAGTSGGETQYF. The full variable domain, with the rest looked up from reference TRBV5-5 and TRBJ2-5, is DAGVTQSPTHLIKTRGQQVTLRCSPISGHKSVSWYQQVLGQGPQFIFQYYEKEERGRGNFPDRFSARQFPNYSSELNVNALLLGDSALYLCASSRAGTSGGETQYFGPGTRLLVL.

The V gene is TRBV11-1, the J gene TRBJ2-1, with D maybe TRBD1 (5 bases). Germline V gene sequence: CDR1 SGHAT, CDR2 FQDESV (reference sequence). The CDR3 has 16 residues. V was trimmed by 0 bases and J by 1 base, leaving 10 bases between them. CDR3 coding DNA: TGTGCCAGCAGCTTAGCTCAGGGATCTTCCTACAATGAGCAGTTCTTC. Its translation is CASSLAQGSSYNEQFF.